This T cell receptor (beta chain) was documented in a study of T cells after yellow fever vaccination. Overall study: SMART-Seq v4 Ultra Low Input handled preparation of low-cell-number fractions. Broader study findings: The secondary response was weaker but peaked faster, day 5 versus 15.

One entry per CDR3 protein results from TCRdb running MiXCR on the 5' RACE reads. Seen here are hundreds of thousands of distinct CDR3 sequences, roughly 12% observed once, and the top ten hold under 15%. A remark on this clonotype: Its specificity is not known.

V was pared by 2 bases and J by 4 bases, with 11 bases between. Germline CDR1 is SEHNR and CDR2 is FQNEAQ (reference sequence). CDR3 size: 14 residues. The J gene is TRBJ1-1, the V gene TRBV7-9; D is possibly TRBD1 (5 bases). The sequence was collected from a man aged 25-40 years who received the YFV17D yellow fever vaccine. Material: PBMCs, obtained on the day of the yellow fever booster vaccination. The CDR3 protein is CASSLPGVGTEAFF. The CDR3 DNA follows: TGTGCCAGCAGCTTACCGGGGGTGGGCACTGAAGCTTTCTTT.